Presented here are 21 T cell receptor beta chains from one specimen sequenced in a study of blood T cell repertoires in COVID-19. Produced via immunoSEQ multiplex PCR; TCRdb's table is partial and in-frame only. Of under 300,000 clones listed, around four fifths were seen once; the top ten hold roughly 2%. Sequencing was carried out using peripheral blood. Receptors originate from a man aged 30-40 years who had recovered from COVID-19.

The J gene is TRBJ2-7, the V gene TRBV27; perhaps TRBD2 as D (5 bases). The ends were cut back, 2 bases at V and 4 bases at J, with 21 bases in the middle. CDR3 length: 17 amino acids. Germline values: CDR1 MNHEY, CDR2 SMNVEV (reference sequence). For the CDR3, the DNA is TGTGCCAGCAGTTTAAGGAATTGGAGGTGGGCCTATTACGAGCAGTACTTC. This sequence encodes CASSLRNWRWAYYEQYF.

CDR3 residues: CASTKREGANTEAFF. The CDR3 DNA reads as TGTGCCAGCACCAAAAGGGAGGGTGCAAACACTGAAGCTTTCTTT. This chain joins TRBV6-6 and TRBJ1-1; unclear D gene. Deletions cut 7 bases from V and 2 bases from J, with 17 bases between. CDR3 length: 15 residues. Germline-derived CDR1 and CDR2 are MNHNY and SVGAGI (reference sequence).

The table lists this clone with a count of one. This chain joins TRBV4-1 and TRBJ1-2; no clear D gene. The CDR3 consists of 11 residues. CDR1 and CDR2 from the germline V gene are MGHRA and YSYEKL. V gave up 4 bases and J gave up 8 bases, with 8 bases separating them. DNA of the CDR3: TGCGCCAGCAGCCGAGACGGGGGCTACACCTTC. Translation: CASSRDGGYTF.

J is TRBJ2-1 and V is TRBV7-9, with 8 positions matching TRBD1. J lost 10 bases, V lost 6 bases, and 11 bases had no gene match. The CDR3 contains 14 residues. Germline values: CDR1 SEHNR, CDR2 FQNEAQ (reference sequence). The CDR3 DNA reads TGTGCCAGCAGACCATCCAGGGGGCGTCCGGAGCAGTTCTTC. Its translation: CASRPSRGRPEQFF. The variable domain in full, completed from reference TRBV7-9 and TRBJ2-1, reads DTGVSQNPRHKITKRGQNVTFRCDPISEHNRLYWYRQTLGQGPEFLTYFQNEAQLEKSRLLSDRFSAERPKGSFSTLEIQRTEQGDSAMYLCASRPSRGRPEQFFGPGTRLTVL.

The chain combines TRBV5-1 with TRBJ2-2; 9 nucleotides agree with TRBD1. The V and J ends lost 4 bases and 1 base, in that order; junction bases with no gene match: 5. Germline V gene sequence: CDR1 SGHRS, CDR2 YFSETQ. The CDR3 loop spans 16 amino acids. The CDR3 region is CASSRGQGGNTGELFF. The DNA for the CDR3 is TGCGCCAGCAGCAGGGGACAGGGAGGGAACACCGGGGAGCTGTTTTTT.

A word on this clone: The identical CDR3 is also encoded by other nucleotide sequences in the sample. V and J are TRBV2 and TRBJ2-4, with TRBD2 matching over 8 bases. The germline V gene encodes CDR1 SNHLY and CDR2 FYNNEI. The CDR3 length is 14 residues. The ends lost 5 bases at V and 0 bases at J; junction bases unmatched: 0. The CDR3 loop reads CASSRGGAKNIQYF. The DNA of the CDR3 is TGTGCCAGCAGTCGGGGGGGAGCCAAAAACATTCAGTACTTC.

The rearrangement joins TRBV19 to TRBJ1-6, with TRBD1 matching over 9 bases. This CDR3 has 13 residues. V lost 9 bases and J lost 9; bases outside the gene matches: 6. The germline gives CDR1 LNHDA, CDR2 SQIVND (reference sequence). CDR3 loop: CASRGQGSSPLHF. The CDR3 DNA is TGTGCCAGCCGGGGACAGGGATCTTCACCCCTCCACTTT.

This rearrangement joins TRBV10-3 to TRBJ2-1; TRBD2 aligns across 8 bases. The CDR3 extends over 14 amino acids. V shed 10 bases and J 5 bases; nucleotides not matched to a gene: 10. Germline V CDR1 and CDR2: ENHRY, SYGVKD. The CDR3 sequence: CATTGGPGDNEQFF. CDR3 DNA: TGTGCCACAACGGGGGGGCCTGGTGACAATGAGCAGTTCTTC.

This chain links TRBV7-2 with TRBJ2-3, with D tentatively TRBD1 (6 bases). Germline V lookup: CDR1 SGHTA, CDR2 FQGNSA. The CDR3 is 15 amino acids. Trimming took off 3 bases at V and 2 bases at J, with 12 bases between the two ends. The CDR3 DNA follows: TGTGCCAGCAGCTTCTGGGGGCCCGCCACAGATACGCAGTATTTT. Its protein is CASSFWGPATDTQYF.

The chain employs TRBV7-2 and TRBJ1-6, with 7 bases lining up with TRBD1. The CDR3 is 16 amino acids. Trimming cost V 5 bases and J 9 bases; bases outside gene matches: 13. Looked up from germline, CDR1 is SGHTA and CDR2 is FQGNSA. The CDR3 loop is CASSIHATGLTSPLHF. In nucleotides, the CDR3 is TGTGCCAGCAGCATACATGCGACAGGGTTAACTTCACCCCTCCACTTT.

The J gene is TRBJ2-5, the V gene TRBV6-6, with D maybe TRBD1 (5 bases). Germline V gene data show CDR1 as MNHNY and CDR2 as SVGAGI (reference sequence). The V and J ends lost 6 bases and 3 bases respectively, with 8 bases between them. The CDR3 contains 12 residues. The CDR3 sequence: CASSPTEETQYF. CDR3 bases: TGTGCCAGCAGCCCGACAGAAGAGACCCAGTACTTC.

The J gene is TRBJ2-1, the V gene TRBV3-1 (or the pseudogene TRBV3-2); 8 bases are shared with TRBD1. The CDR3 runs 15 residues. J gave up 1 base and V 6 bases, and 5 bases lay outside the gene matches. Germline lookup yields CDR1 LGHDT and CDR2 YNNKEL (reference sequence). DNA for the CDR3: TGTGCCAGCAGATCCGACAGGGGATCCTACAATGAGCAGTTCTTC. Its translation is CASRSDRGSYNEQFF.

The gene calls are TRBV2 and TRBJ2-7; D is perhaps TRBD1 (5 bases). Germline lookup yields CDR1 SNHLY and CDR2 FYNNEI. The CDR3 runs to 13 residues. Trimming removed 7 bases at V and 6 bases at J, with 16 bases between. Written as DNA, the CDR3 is TGTGCCAGCAACGAACAGACAGCCGGCGAGCAGTACTTC. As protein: CASNEQTAGEQYF.

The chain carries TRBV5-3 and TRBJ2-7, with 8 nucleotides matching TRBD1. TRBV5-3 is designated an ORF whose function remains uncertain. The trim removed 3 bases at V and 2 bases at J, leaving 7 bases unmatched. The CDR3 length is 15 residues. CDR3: CARSYPTGAPYEQYV. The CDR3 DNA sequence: TGTGCCAGAAGCTACCCGACAGGGGCACCCTACGAGCAGTACGTC.

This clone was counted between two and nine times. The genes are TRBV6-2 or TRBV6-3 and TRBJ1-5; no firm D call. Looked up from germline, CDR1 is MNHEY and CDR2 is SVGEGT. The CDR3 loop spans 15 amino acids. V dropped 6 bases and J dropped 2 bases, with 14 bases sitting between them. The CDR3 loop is CASSLHGIGNQPQHF. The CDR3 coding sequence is TGTGCCAGCAGCCTTCACGGGATCGGCAATCAGCCCCAGCATTTT.

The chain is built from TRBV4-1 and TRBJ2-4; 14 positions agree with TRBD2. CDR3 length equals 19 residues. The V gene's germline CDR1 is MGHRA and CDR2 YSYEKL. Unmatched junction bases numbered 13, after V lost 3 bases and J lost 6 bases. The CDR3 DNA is TGCGCCAGCAGCCAGGGGACTAGCGGGGGCCTCCGCATTGGAAACATTCAGTACTTC. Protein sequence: CASSQGTSGGLRIGNIQYF.

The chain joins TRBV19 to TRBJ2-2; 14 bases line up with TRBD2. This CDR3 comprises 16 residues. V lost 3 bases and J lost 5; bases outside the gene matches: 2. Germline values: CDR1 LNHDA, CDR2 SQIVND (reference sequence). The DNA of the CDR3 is TGTGCCAGTAGTATTAGGACTAGCGGGGGGACCGGGGAGCTGTTTTTT. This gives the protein CASSIRTSGGTGELFF.

The CDR3 sequence is CASSLGGNVHNSPLHF. The CDR3, as DNA: TGTGCCAGCAGCTTAGGCGGGAATGTTCATAATTCACCCCTCCACTTT. The rearrangement joins TRBV5-5 to TRBJ1-6; D unclear. V gave up 2 bases and J gave up 5 bases, with 14 bases separating them. From germline, CDR1 is SGHKS and CDR2 YYEKEE (reference sequence). CDR3 length: 16 residues.

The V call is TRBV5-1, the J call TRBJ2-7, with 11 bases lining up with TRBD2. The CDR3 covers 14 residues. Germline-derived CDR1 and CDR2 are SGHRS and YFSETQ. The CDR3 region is CASSPSGGSFEQYV. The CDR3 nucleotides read TGCGCCAGCAGTCCTAGCGGGGGGTCCTTCGAGCAGTACGTC.

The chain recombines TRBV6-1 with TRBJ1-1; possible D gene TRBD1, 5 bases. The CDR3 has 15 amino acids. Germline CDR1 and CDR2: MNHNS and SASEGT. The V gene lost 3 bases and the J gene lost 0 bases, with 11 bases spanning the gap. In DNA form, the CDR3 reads TGTGCCAGCAGTGATCGGGCAGGGATGAACACTGAAGCTTTCTTT. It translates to CASSDRAGMNTEAFF.

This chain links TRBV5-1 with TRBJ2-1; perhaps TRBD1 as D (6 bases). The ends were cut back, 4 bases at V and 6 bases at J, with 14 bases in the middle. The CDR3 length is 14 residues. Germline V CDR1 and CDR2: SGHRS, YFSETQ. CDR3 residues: CASSGGQSFNEQFF. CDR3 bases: TGCGCCAGCAGCGGCGGACAGAGTTTCAATGAGCAGTTCTTC. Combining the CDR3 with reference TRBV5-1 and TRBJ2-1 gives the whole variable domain KAGVTQTPRYLIKTRGQQVTLSCSPISGHRSVSWYQQTPGQGLQFLFEYFSETQRNKGNFPGRFSGRQFSNSRSEMNVSTLELGDSALYLCASSGGQSFNEQFFGPGTRLTVL.